This TCR beta chain was captured by sequencing in a study of blood T cells in healthy people across ages (dated by TCRdb to about 2015). About the investigation overall: In model experiments, roughly one uniquely barcoded TCR beta cDNA molecule per two T cells was captured by template switching. To avoid experimental bias, donors of different ages were distributed randomly across sequencing lanes. Using deep sequencing normalized with unique cDNA molecular identifiers, the study measured how TCR beta repertoire diversity changes with age. The donors were divided into four age groups: young (average approximately 17 years), middle-aged (approximately 39), aged (about 60) and long-lived (82). The study analyzed two additional independent replicas of 1 million unique cDNA reads from the same blood draw for two donors, one aged 18 to 30 and one aged 80 or older. What the work shows at the level of the full study, not this receptor alone: A strong correlation was found between observed TCR beta diversity and the percentage of naive T cells measured by flow cytometry. As age increased, observed TCR beta diversity per million T cells dropped in a roughly linear way, and a significant reduction was already evident by age 40. Donor CMV infection status was unknown, potentially confounding age-related changes in expanded clonotypes. Because profiling used bulk unsorted PBMCs, naive and antigen-experienced compartments could not be compared conclusively. Total diversity estimates from one million sequenced T cells were considered lower bounds and underestimates. Compared with the aged group, more naive CD4+ T cells, fewer expanded clones and increased TCR diversity were shown by the long-lived group, suggesting age selection.

The donors were roughly 39 Caucasian individuals from Russia, aged 6 to 90 years, who were systemically healthy. Each donor gave 8.5 to 10 milliliters of peripheral blood, collected into EDTA-treated Vacutainer tubes. Ficoll-Paque density-gradient centrifugation was used to isolate PBMCs, with at least 6.5 million obtained per sample. Total RNA was extracted from PBMCs with Trizol reagent, with at least 5.5 micrograms obtained per sample. Naive CD45RAhigh/CD27high T cell percentages were measured by flow cytometry on a PBMC aliquot from every donor. Library preparation employed 5' RACE. The sequencer listed for this sample is Illumina HiSeq 2500. A second roughly 7 to 11 cycle PCR used a sample-barcoded 5' primer and a J-beta primer mix. A unique molecular identifier was introduced onto each TCR beta cDNA molecule by a template-switch 5' adaptor carrying 12 random nucleotides. Each sample yielded at least 3 million CDR3-containing paired-end reads. First-strand cDNA was synthesized from all RNA with the Mint cDNA synthesis kit, primed by a TRBC-specific oligonucleotide. All cDNA was treated with uracil-DNA glycosylase and then went through a first 18-cycle PCR with the universal primers M1SS and BC2_uni_R. Turning to the authors' computational methods: For normalization, 1 million high-quality reads were randomly selected from each sample, with every read carrying a distinct molecular identifier. Instead of being binned into consensus sequences, reads with shared molecular identifiers were discarded. CDR3 identification, clonotype clustering and error correction used MiTCR with a Q25 quality threshold and the strictest error-elimination algorithm. A nonparametric unseen species model with Euler transformation was used to estimate lower-bound total TCR beta diversity. TCRdb reprocessed the public reads (quality trimming at Q25 with fastp, clone calling with MiXCR) and kept in-frame beta chains. Each entry is one CDR3 protein sequence, shown with its most common DNA and genes. The V and J calls, along with clone size, are taken from TCRdb and not from the paper's own processing. Across this sample there are 630,000 or so distinct CDR3 sequences, with roughly 30% seen only once. The ten largest clones capture roughly 14% of the sample.

Trimmed from V: 2 bases; trimmed from J: 7 bases; junction bases lacking a gene match: 16. The germline V gene supplies CDR1 SGHRS and CDR2 YFSETQ. There are 18 amino acids in the CDR3, from cysteine to phenylalanine inclusive. Only the CDR3 DNA is retained, 54 bases long and in frame from the first base. Points on this clonotype: Its antigen is currently not known. Being one base from a much bigger clone, this may be a read error.

In this chain, TRBV5-1 is recombined with TRBJ2-7; a stretch of 12 junction bases matches TRBD2. The TCR comes from a woman over 75 in good health. The sample consisted of blood. The CDR3 region has the sequence CASSFSSGGAFFSNEQYF. The DNA reads as follows: TGCGCCAGCAGCTTTTCTAGCGGGGGGGCCTTTTTTTCAAATGAGCAGTACTTC.